This T cell receptor (beta chain) was captured by sequencing in a study of T cell responses to AZD1222 COVID-19 vaccine. CDR1 and CDR2 (germline): SGDLS, YYNGEE. V lost 3 bases and J lost 3; bases outside the gene matches: 3. This CDR3 contains 15 residues. Here immunoSEQ multiplex PCR was the method, and the copy in TCRdb shows in-frame clones only, minus some. The table includes 200,000 or so clones, about 94% detected once. Sample: peripheral blood, taken on day 0 of AZD1222 vaccination. This TCR was sampled from an adult in good health. This sequence joins TRBV9 and TRBJ2-3; TRBD2 aligns across 11 bases. The CDR3 reads CASSAGTSGTDTQYF. CDR3 nucleotides: TGTGCCAGCAGCGCCGGGACTAGCGGAACAGATACGCAGTATTTT.